The entry that follows covers one T cell receptor (beta chain) sequence. In assigning cohorts, the study relied on participant-reported clinical history. Germline V CDR1 and CDR2: GTSNPN, SVGIG (reference sequence). The CDR3 loop spans 12 amino acids. V shed 1 base and J shed 3 bases, with 6 bases lying between them. The data were taken from a study of blood T cell repertoires in COVID-19. Study in general: Two consecutive negative NP/OP PCR tests, clearance, or resolved symptoms defined Cohort 3 recovery. In each case, the material was cDNA or gDNA derived from T cells, B-cell-depleted T cells, or PBMCs.

Libraries were prepared by immunoSEQ multiplex PCR; TCRdb keeps only in-frame clonotypes and omits some of them. The data show roughly 150,000 clones, about 80% seen once. Material for sequencing was PBMCs or T cells enriched from blood (not recorded which). The chain links TRBV30 to TRBJ1-2, with no clear D. This receptor was taken from a woman in her seventies in a cohort exposed to, infected with or recovered from COVID-19 (not recorded which). Here the CDR3 DNA reads TGTGCCTGGAGTGCGGGTTACTATGGCTACACCTTC. It specifies CAWSAGYYGYTF.